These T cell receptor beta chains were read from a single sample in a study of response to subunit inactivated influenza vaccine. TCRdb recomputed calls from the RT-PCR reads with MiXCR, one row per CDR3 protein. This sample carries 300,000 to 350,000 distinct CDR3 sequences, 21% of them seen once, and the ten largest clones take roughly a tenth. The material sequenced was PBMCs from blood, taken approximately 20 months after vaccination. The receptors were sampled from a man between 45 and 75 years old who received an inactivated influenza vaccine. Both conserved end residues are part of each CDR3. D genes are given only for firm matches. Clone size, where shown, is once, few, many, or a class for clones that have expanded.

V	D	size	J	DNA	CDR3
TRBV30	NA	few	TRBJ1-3	TGTGCCTGGAGCTATGGGGTTGGCTCTGGAAACACCATATATTTT	CAWSYGVGSGNTIYF
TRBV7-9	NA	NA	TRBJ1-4	TGTGCCAGCAGCTTACAACAGGGACGTGAAAAACTGTTTTTT	CASSLQQGREKLFF
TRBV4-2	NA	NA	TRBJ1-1	TGTGCCAGCAGCTCCCAGCCCCGGGCAGGAGGGCTGAACACTGAAGCTTTCTTT	CASSSQPRAGGLNTEAFF
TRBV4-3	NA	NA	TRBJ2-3	TGCGCCAGCAGCCAAGATGCGAGGTCAGCCACAGATACGCAGTATTTT	CASSQDARSATDTQYF
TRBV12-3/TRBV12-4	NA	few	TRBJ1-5	TGTGCCAGCAGTAAAGGACTTAGCAATCAGCCCCAGCATTTT	CASSKGLSNQPQHF
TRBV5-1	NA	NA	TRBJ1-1	TGCGCCAGCAGCTCTTCGACAGGAGCAACGGGCACTGAAGCTTTCTTT	CASSSSTGATGTEAFF
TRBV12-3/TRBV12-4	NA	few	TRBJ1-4	TGTGCCAGCGCCCTGAGAGATGAAAAACTGTTTTTT	CASALRDEKLFF
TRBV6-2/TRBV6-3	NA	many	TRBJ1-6	TGTGCCAGCAGCGGGTCTGATTCACCCCTCCACTTT	CASSGSDSPLHF
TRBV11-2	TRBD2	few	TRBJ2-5	TGTGCCAGCAGCGCGCGACTAGCGAATCGGCAAGAGACCCAGTACTTC	CASSARLANRQETQYF
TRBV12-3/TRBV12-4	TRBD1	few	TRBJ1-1	TGTGCCAGCAGGCAGGGGGGACAGACCAACACTGAAGCTTTCTTT	CASRQGGQTNTEAFF
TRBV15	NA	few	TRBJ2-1	TGTGCCACCACCGATGATGGGACTGGAATCAATGAGCAGTTCTTC	CATTDDGTGINEQFF
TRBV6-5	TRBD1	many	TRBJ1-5	TGTGCCAGCAGTTACCCGCGACAGGGAGAGTTAAGCAATCAGCCCCAGCATTTT	CASSYPRQGELSNQPQHF
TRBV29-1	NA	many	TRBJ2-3	TGCAGCGTTGACTTCAGTCGTCCAGACACGCAGTATTTT	CSVDFSRPDTQYF
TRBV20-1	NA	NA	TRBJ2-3	TGCAGTGCTAGGGTATATGGGGGGCCAGATACGCAGTATTTT	CSARVYGGPDTQYF
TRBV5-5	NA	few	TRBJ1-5	TGTGCCAGCAGCACTGGCTCAGGGGTCAATCAGCCCCAGCATTTT	CASSTGSGVNQPQHF
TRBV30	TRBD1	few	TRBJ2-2	TGTGCCTGGAGTGTACGATGGACAGGCAACACCGGGGAGCTGTTTTTT	CAWSVRWTGNTGELFF
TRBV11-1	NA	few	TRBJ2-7	TGTGCCAGCAGCTTATCAGACAGTGCCGACTACGAGCAGTACTTC	CASSLSDSADYEQYF
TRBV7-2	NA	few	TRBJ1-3	TGTGCCAGCAGCTTACTGACAGGCATCTCTGGAAACACCATATATTTT	CASSLLTGISGNTIYF
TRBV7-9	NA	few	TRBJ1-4	TGTGCCAGCAGCCATCCGGTCGCAACTAATGAAAAACTGTTTTTT	CASSHPVATNEKLFF
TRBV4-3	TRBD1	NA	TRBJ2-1	TGCGCCAGCAGTGAAAGAAGGGGGCGAGACAATGAGCAGTTCTTC	CASSERRGRDNEQFF
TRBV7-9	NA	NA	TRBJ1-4	TGTGCCAGCAGCTTCATTCCCGGGGCAACTAATGAAAAACTGTTTTTT	CASSFIPGATNEKLFF
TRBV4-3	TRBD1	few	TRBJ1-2	TGCGCCAGCAGCCAAAACCCGGGACAGGGGTCCTATGCAGGAGGCTACACCTTC	CASSQNPGQGSYAGGYTF
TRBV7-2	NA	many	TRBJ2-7	TGTGCCAGCAGCTTAGCGGGGGGCCCCTACGAGCAGTACTTC	CASSLAGGPYEQYF
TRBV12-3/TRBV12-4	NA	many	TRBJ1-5	TGTGCCAGCAGTTTTCTCAATCAGCCCCAGCATTTT	CASSFLNQPQHF
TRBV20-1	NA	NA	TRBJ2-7	TGCAGTGCTAGAGATCGCGAGCAGTACTTC	CSARDREQYF
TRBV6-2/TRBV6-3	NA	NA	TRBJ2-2	TGTGCCAGCAGTTTAAGACTCGGCAACACCGGGGAGCTGTTTTTT	CASSLRLGNTGELFF
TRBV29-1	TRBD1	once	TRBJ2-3	TGCAGCCTCAGGGGGCCCTCGTTGGGAGATACGCAGTATTTT	CSLRGPSLGDTQYF
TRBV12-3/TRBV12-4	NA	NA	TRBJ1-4	TGTGCCAGCAGTTTCTACAGCCCAAATGAAAAACTGTTTTTT	CASSFYSPNEKLFF
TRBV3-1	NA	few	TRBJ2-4	TGTGCCAGCAGCCAAGATTTCCCAAGGCTCAGGGCGGTGGACAAAAACATTCAGTACTTC	CASSQDFPRLRAVDKNIQYF
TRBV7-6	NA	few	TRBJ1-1	TGTGCCAGCAGCTTAGCCGGAGTTCCAGGCCTGAACACTGAAGCTTTCTTT	CASSLAGVPGLNTEAFF
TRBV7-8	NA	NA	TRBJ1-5	TGTGCCAGCAGCTTAGTGGCCAGTGGGGGAATAGTGCCCCAGCATTTT	CASSLVASGGIVPQHF
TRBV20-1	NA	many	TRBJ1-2	TGCAGTGCTAGACGGGCCGGGACGGAATATGGCTACACCTTC	CSARRAGTEYGYTF
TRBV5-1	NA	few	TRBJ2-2	TGCGCCAGCAGTCTAGCAAACGGGGAGCTGTTTTTT	CASSLANGELFF
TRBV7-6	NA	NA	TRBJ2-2	TGTGCCAGCAGCTTTGGCCCTTCTTCCCCGAACACCGGGGAGCTGTTTTTT	CASSFGPSSPNTGELFF
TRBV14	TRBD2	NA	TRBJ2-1	TGTGCCAGCAGCCCCGCGCGGCTAGCGGGAGGGAGTACCTCCTACAATGAGCAGTTCTTC	CASSPARLAGGSTSYNEQFF
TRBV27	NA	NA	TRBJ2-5	TGTGCCAGCAGCCAGGGACCGGTCCTTTTCCAGTACTTC	CASSQGPVLFQYF
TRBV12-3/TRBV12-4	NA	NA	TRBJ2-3	TGTGCCAGCAGTAAACGACAGGGAGGCCCATCAGATACGCAGTATTTT	CASSKRQGGPSDTQYF
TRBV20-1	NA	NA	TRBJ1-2	TGCAGTGCTTCCTGGGTGGGGTACTATGGCTACACCTTC	CSASWVGYYGYTF
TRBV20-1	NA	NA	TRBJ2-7	TGCAGTGCTAGCGGGCGGGCCCCCTACGAGCAGTACTTC	CSASGRAPYEQYF
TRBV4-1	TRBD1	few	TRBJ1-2	TGCGCCAGCAGCCAAGCTATAGGGGACAGCGCCTATGGCTACACCTTC	CASSQAIGDSAYGYTF
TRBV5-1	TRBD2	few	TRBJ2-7	TGCGCCAGCAGCCGAGGACTAGCGGGACCCTACGAGCAGTACTTC	CASSRGLAGPYEQYF
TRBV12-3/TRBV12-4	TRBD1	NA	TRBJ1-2	TGTGCCAGCAGTTTCTCGGACAGGGGGAATGGCTACACCTTC	CASSFSDRGNGYTF
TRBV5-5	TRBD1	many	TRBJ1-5	TGTGCCAGCAGCTTGACCGGGACAGGGGGGTCCAATCAGCCCCAGCATTTT	CASSLTGTGGSNQPQHF
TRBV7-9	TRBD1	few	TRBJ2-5	TGTGCCAGCAGCGTAGACAGGGGAAGAGAGACCCAGTACTTC	CASSVDRGRETQYF
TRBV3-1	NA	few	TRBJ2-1	TGTGCCAGCAGCCAAGATCCGTGGCTTTACAATGAGCAGTTCTTC	CASSQDPWLYNEQFF
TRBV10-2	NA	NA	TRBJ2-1	TGCGCCAGCAGTGAGAAGAGGGGGGGCTCCAATGAGCAGTTCTTC	CASSEKRGGSNEQFF
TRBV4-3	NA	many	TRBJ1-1	TGCGCCAGCAGCCACGCTCGGTCTTCGACTGAAGCTTTCTTT	CASSHARSSTEAFF
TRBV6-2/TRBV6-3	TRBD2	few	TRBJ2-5	TGTGCCAGCAGTTACTCGGTAGGATTACCGGGACTAGCGGAGTCGGAGACCCAGTACTTC	CASSYSVGLPGLAESETQYF
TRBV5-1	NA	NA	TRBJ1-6	TGCGCCAGCAGCTTGGAAACAGGGAATAATTCACCCCTCCACTTT	CASSLETGNNSPLHF
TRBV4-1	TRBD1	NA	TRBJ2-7	TGCGCCAGCAGCCAAGATTGGCAGGGGGCGTACTACGAGCAGTACTTC	CASSQDWQGAYYEQYF
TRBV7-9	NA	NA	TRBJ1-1	TGTGCCAGCAGCTTAGTTTCGACCGGGCCTGAAGCTTTCTTT	CASSLVSTGPEAFF
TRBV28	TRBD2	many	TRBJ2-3	TGTGCCAGCAGTTTCCCGAAGGGCGGGAGGTCCACAGATACGCAGTATTTT	CASSFPKGGRSTDTQYF
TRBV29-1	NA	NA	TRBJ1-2	TGCAGCGTTGAAAGGACTGACTACTATGGCTACACCTTC	CSVERTDYYGYTF
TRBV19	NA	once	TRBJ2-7	TGTGCCAGTAGTCCCTCCGGAGGGACGGTCGCCTACGAGCAGTACTTC	CASSPSGGTVAYEQYF
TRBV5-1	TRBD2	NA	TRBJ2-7	TGCGCCAGCAGCTTGGGTCCGGGAGGCTACAAGCAGTACTTC	CASSLGPGGYKQYF
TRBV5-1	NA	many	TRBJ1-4	TGCGCCAGCAGCTGGACAGCTCGTAATGAAAAACTGTTTTTT	CASSWTARNEKLFF
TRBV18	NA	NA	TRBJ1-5	TGTGCCAGCTCACCCACTGGACGGGGGAACCAGCCCCAGCATTTT	CASSPTGRGNQPQHF